Listed below are T cell receptor beta chains from one sample, sequenced in a study of CD8 T cells in Susac syndrome. TCRdb redid the calling of the immunoSEQ multiplex PCR reads with MiXCR, one entry per CDR3 protein. The sample has roughly 140,000 distinct CDR3 sequences, approximately 95% seen once. The material sequenced was CD4+ T cells from PBMCs. The receptors shown here come from a human donor with Susac syndrome. Both conserved end residues are part of each CDR3. Fields, in order: D gene, J gene, CDR3 length, clone size, V gene, CDR3 protein, CDR3 DNA. D genes are given only for firm matches. Not every row has a clone size; where given, it reads once, few, many or a size class.

d_gene: -; j_gene: TRBJ1-4; len: 16; abundance: -; v_gene: TRBV6-5; CDR3aa: CASSYSGPTSGEKLFF; CDR3nt: TGTGCCAGCAGTTACTCGGGCCCAACCTCGGGGGAAAAACTGTTTTTT
d_gene: -; j_gene: TRBJ2-7; len: 14; abundance: -; v_gene: TRBV28; CDR3aa: CASSFAAISYEQYF; CDR3nt: TGTGCCAGCAGTTTTGCCGCTATCTCCTACGAGCAGTACTTC
d_gene: -; j_gene: TRBJ2-7; len: 15; abundance: -; v_gene: TRBV28; CDR3aa: CASRRHQGTTYEQYF; CDR3nt: TGTGCCAGCAGGCGCCATCAGGGGACTACCTACGAGCAGTACTTC
d_gene: -; j_gene: TRBJ1-6; len: 14; abundance: -; v_gene: TRBV4-1; CDR3aa: CASSPPGPVITLHF; CDR3nt: TGCGCCAGCAGCCCACCCGGTCCAGTGATTACCCTCCACTTT
d_gene: TRBD1; j_gene: TRBJ2-5; len: 14; abundance: -; v_gene: TRBV9; CDR3aa: CASSARDRGETQYF; CDR3nt: TGTGCCAGCAGCGCCCGGGACAGGGGAGAGACCCAGTACTTC
d_gene: TRBD2; j_gene: TRBJ2-3; len: 15; abundance: once; v_gene: TRBV4-2; CDR3aa: CASSQGTSDTDTQYF; CDR3nt: TGTGCCAGCAGCCAAGGGACTAGCGACACAGATACGCAGTATTTT
d_gene: -; j_gene: TRBJ1-2; len: 12; abundance: once; v_gene: TRBV9; CDR3aa: CASSNPDYGYTF; CDR3nt: TGTGCCAGCAGCAACCCCGACTATGGCTACACCTTC
d_gene: -; j_gene: TRBJ2-1; len: 15; abundance: -; v_gene: TRBV4-1; CDR3aa: CASSQGHLSYNEQFF; CDR3nt: TGCGCCAGCAGCCAAGGGCATCTCTCCTACAATGAGCAGTTCTTC
d_gene: -; j_gene: TRBJ1-2; len: 10; abundance: -; v_gene: TRBV20-1; CDR3aa: CSALDYGYTF; CDR3nt: TGCAGTGCTCTCGACTATGGCTACACCTTC
d_gene: TRBD2; j_gene: TRBJ2-1; len: 17; abundance: -; v_gene: TRBV4-1; CDR3aa: CASSQDWRTSGPNEQFF; CDR3nt: TGCGCCAGCAGCCAAGATTGGAGGACTAGCGGCCCCAATGAGCAGTTCTTC
d_gene: TRBD1; j_gene: TRBJ1-1; len: 16; abundance: -; v_gene: TRBV3-1; CDR3aa: CASSQDLATGDTEAFF; CDR3nt: TGTGCCAGCAGCCAAGATCTGGCGACAGGGGACACTGAAGCTTTCTTT
d_gene: -; j_gene: TRBJ1-1; len: 12; abundance: -; v_gene: TRBV28; CDR3aa: CASSLAIQLAFF; CDR3nt: TGTGCCAGCAGTTTGGCAATACAACTGGCTTTCTTT
d_gene: TRBD2; j_gene: TRBJ2-2; len: 18; abundance: once; v_gene: TRBV5-1; CDR3aa: CASSLAGTSGSSAGELFF; CDR3nt: TGCGCCAGCAGCTTGGCCGGGACTAGCGGGTCCTCGGCCGGGGAGCTGTTTTTT
d_gene: -; j_gene: TRBJ1-5; len: 14; abundance: -; v_gene: TRBV7-8; CDR3aa: CASKSMLSNQPQHF; CDR3nt: TGTGCCAGCAAGTCAATGCTTAGCAATCAGCCCCAGCATTTT
d_gene: -; j_gene: TRBJ1-2; len: 14; abundance: -; v_gene: TRBV9; CDR3aa: CASSVDPSRGGYTF; CDR3nt: TGTGCCAGCAGCGTAGACCCCTCCAGAGGAGGCTACACCTTC
d_gene: TRBD2; j_gene: TRBJ2-7; len: 15; abundance: once; v_gene: TRBV20-1; CDR3aa: CSARGVSGGVDEQYF; CDR3nt: TGCAGTGCTAGAGGGGTCAGCGGGGGGGTTGACGAGCAGTACTTC
d_gene: TRBD1; j_gene: TRBJ2-1; len: 15; abundance: -; v_gene: TRBV12-3/TRBV12-4; CDR3aa: CASSLDRASINEQFF; CDR3nt: TGTGCCAGCAGTTTGGACAGGGCATCAATCAATGAGCAGTTCTTC
d_gene: -; j_gene: TRBJ2-7; len: 14; abundance: -; v_gene: TRBV2; CDR3aa: CASQPRTLSHEQYF; CDR3nt: TGTGCCAGCCAACCTAGGACTCTCAGCCACGAGCAGTACTTC
d_gene: -; j_gene: TRBJ1-1; len: 11; abundance: -; v_gene: TRBV2; CDR3aa: CASTRNTEAFF; CDR3nt: TGTGCCAGCACCAGGAACACTGAAGCTTTCTTT
d_gene: -; j_gene: TRBJ1-5; len: 14; abundance: -; v_gene: TRBV28; CDR3aa: CASRADHSNQPQHF; CDR3nt: TGTGCCAGCAGGGCCGACCATAGCAATCAGCCCCAGCATTTT
d_gene: -; j_gene: TRBJ1-5; len: 14; abundance: -; v_gene: TRBV28; CDR3aa: CASSLWGRGQPQHF; CDR3nt: TGTGCCAGCAGTTTATGGGGAAGGGGGCAGCCCCAGCATTTT
d_gene: TRBD1; j_gene: TRBJ2-5; len: 15; abundance: -; v_gene: TRBV6-2/TRBV6-3; CDR3aa: CASSYGQGDLETQYF; CDR3nt: TGTGCCAGCAGTTACGGACAGGGCGATTTAGAGACCCAGTACTTC
d_gene: TRBD2; j_gene: TRBJ2-1; len: 14; abundance: -; v_gene: TRBV29-1; CDR3aa: CSLRTSSGYNEQFF; CDR3nt: TGCAGCCTGCGGACTAGCTCTGGCTACAATGAGCAGTTCTTC
d_gene: -; j_gene: TRBJ2-7; len: 15; abundance: -; v_gene: TRBV12-3/TRBV12-4; CDR3aa: CASSLGGLTLGEQYF; CDR3nt: TGTGCCAGCAGCCTCGGAGGCCTTACTCTGGGTGAGCAGTACTTC
d_gene: -; j_gene: TRBJ1-5; len: 13; abundance: -; v_gene: TRBV2; CDR3aa: CASSELGNQPQHF; CDR3nt: TGTGCCAGCAGTGAACTGGGGAATCAGCCCCAGCATTTT
d_gene: TRBD1; j_gene: TRBJ2-4; len: 15; abundance: -; v_gene: TRBV20-1; CDR3aa: CSALDREVAKNIQYF; CDR3nt: TGCAGTGCACTCGACAGGGAAGTAGCCAAAAACATTCAGTACTTC
d_gene: TRBD2; j_gene: TRBJ2-1; len: 11; abundance: -; v_gene: TRBV7-9; CDR3aa: CASSPTSGSFF; CDR3nt: TGTGCCAGCAGTCCGACTAGCGGGTCGTTCTTC
d_gene: TRBD1; j_gene: TRBJ2-5; len: 15; abundance: -; v_gene: TRBV24-1; CDR3aa: CATSQGQGAGETQYF; CDR3nt: TGTGCCACCAGCCAGGGACAGGGGGCTGGGGAGACCCAGTACTTC
d_gene: -; j_gene: TRBJ2-1; len: 13; abundance: -; v_gene: TRBV20-1; CDR3aa: CSARVDRYNEQFF; CDR3nt: TGCAGTGCTAGAGTCGACAGGTACAATGAGCAGTTCTTC
d_gene: -; j_gene: TRBJ1-1; len: 10; abundance: -; v_gene: TRBV29-1; CDR3aa: CSVQPGHTFF; CDR3nt: TGCAGCGTCCAACCGGGACACACTTTCTTT
d_gene: TRBD1; j_gene: TRBJ2-1; len: 16; abundance: -; v_gene: TRBV20-1; CDR3aa: CSASAPPGQGRNEQFF; CDR3nt: TGCAGTGCTAGCGCCCCTCCGGGACAGGGGCGTAATGAGCAGTTCTTC
d_gene: -; j_gene: TRBJ2-1; len: 14; abundance: -; v_gene: TRBV5-1; CDR3aa: CASRERVSYNEQFF; CDR3nt: TGCGCCAGCAGGGAACGGGTCTCCTACAATGAGCAGTTCTTC
d_gene: -; j_gene: TRBJ1-2; len: 13; abundance: -; v_gene: TRBV29-1; CDR3aa: CSVDSRGEGGYTF; CDR3nt: TGCAGCGTTGATTCTCGGGGAGAGGGTGGCTACACCTTC
d_gene: TRBD2; j_gene: TRBJ2-1; len: 16; abundance: -; v_gene: TRBV5-1; CDR3aa: CASSLDHAGASNEQFF; CDR3nt: TGCGCCAGCAGCTTAGACCACGCGGGAGCATCCAATGAGCAGTTCTTC
d_gene: TRBD2; j_gene: TRBJ2-5; len: 15; abundance: -; v_gene: TRBV18; CDR3aa: CASSPRAGTVETQYF; CDR3nt: TGTGCCAGCTCACCGCGAGCGGGAACGGTGGAGACCCAGTACTTC
d_gene: -; j_gene: TRBJ2-1; len: 15; abundance: -; v_gene: TRBV12-3/TRBV12-4; CDR3aa: CASSLWRDSYNEQFF; CDR3nt: TGTGCCAGCAGTTTATGGCGGGACTCCTACAATGAGCAGTTCTTC
d_gene: TRBD2; j_gene: TRBJ2-5; len: 16; abundance: -; v_gene: TRBV29-1; CDR3aa: CSVGRGTSGGQETQYF; CDR3nt: TGCAGCGTTGGGAGGGGGACTAGCGGGGGGCAAGAGACCCAGTACTTC
d_gene: -; j_gene: TRBJ1-1; len: 15; abundance: -; v_gene: TRBV20-1; CDR3aa: CSARGDGSMNTEAFF; CDR3nt: TGCAGTGCTAGAGGTGATGGCTCGATGAACACTGAAGCTTTCTTT
d_gene: TRBD2; j_gene: TRBJ2-1; len: 13; abundance: -; v_gene: TRBV9; CDR3aa: CASSVGLVDEQFF; CDR3nt: TGTGCCAGCAGCGTGGGACTAGTCGATGAGCAGTTCTTC
d_gene: -; j_gene: TRBJ1-5; len: 16; abundance: -; v_gene: TRBV19; CDR3aa: CASSIGVGRGDQPQHF; CDR3nt: TGTGCCAGTAGTATCGGTGTGGGGAGAGGGGATCAGCCCCAGCATTTT
d_gene: -; j_gene: TRBJ1-1; len: 16; abundance: -; v_gene: TRBV18; CDR3aa: CASSPQGGGMNTEAFF; CDR3nt: TGTGCCAGCTCACCGCAGGGAGGGGGGATGAACACTGAAGCTTTCTTT
d_gene: -; j_gene: TRBJ1-2; len: 12; abundance: -; v_gene: TRBV21-1; CDR3aa: CASHKGAHGYTF; CDR3nt: TGTGCCAGTCATAAGGGGGCGCATGGCTACACCTTC
d_gene: TRBD1; j_gene: TRBJ1-1; len: 12; abundance: -; v_gene: TRBV7-2; CDR3aa: CASSPDGTVTFF; CDR3nt: TGTGCCAGCAGCCCCGACGGGACAGTTACTTTCTTT
d_gene: -; j_gene: TRBJ1-2; len: 13; abundance: -; v_gene: TRBV6-6; CDR3aa: CASSLGRNYGYTF; CDR3nt: TGTGCCAGCAGCCTCGGCCGAAACTATGGCTACACCTTC
d_gene: -; j_gene: TRBJ2-2; len: 15; abundance: once; v_gene: TRBV11-2; CDR3aa: CASSLMGRVDGELFF; CDR3nt: TGTGCCAGCAGCTTAATGGGCAGGGTGGACGGGGAGCTGTTTTTT
d_gene: -; j_gene: TRBJ1-2; len: 13; abundance: -; v_gene: TRBV20-1; CDR3aa: CSAREAEGYGYTF; CDR3nt: TGCAGTGCTAGAGAGGCAGAGGGCTATGGCTACACCTTC
d_gene: -; j_gene: TRBJ1-1; len: 13; abundance: -; v_gene: TRBV5-1; CDR3aa: CASLGDGITEAFF; CDR3nt: TGCGCCAGCTTAGGGGACGGGATAACTGAAGCTTTCTTT
d_gene: -; j_gene: TRBJ1-5; len: 14; abundance: -; v_gene: TRBV20-1; CDR3aa: CSARVGLGNQPQHF; CDR3nt: TGCAGTGCTAGGGTGGGGCTAGGCAATCAGCCCCAGCATTTT
d_gene: -; j_gene: TRBJ1-1; len: 15; abundance: -; v_gene: TRBV5-1; CDR3aa: CASSLDRSMNTEAFF; CDR3nt: TGCGCCAGCAGCTTGGATAGATCTATGAACACTGAAGCTTTCTTT
d_gene: -; j_gene: TRBJ1-6; len: 14; abundance: -; v_gene: TRBV6-6; CDR3aa: CASSPEGVYSPLHF; CDR3nt: TGTGCCAGCAGCCCCGAGGGGGTGTATTCACCCCTCCACTTT
d_gene: -; j_gene: TRBJ1-1; len: 13; abundance: -; v_gene: TRBV2; CDR3aa: CASSEDSNTEAFF; CDR3nt: TGTGCCAGCAGTGAAGATTCTAACACTGAAGCTTTCTTT
d_gene: -; j_gene: TRBJ2-3; len: 14; abundance: -; v_gene: TRBV23-1; CDR3aa: CASSHGPSRDTQYF; CDR3nt: TGCGCCAGCAGTCATGGTCCCTCGAGGGATACGCAGTATTTT
d_gene: TRBD2; j_gene: TRBJ2-1; len: 15; abundance: -; v_gene: TRBV7-2; CDR3aa: CASSLDWGGYNEQFF; CDR3nt: TGTGCCAGCAGCTTAGATTGGGGGGGATACAATGAGCAGTTCTTC